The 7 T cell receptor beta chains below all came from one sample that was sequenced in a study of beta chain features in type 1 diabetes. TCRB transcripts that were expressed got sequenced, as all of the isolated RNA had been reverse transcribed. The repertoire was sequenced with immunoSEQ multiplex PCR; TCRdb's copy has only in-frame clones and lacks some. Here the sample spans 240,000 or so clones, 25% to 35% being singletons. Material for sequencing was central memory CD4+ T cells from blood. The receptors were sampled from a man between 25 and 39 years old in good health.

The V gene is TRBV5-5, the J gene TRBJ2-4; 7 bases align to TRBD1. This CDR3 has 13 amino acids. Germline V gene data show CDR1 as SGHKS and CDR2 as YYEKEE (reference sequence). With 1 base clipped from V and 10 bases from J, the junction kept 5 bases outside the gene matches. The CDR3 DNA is TGTGCCAGCAGCTTGTTCGGGACAGAGATTCAGTACTTC. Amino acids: CASSLFGTEIQYF.

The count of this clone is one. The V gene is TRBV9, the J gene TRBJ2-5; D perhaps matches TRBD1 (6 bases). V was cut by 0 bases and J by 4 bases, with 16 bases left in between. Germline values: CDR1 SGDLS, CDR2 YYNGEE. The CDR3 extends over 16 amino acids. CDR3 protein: CASSVGLGASGETQYF. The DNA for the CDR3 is TGTGCCAGCAGCGTAGGGCTGGGGGCGAGTGGAGAGACCCAGTACTTC.

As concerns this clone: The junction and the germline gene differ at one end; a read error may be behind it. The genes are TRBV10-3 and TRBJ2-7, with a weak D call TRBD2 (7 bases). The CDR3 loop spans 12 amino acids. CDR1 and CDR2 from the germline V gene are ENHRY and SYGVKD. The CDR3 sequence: CASSLGGREQYF. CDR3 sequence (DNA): TGTGCCAGCAGTCTCGGGGGGCGCGAGCAGTACTTC.

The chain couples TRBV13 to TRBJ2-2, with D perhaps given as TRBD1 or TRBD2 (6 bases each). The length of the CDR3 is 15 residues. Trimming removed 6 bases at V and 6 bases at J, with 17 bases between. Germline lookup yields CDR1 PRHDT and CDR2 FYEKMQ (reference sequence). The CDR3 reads CASRHYREDSGELFF. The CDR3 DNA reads TGTGCCAGCAGACATTACAGGGAGGATTCCGGGGAGCTGTTTTTT.

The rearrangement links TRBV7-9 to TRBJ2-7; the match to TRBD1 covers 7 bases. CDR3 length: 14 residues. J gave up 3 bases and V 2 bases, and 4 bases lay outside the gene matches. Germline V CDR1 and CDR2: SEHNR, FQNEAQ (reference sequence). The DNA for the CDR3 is TGTGCCAGCAGCTTAAACCGGGACAGCTACGAGCAGTACTTC. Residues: CASSLNRDSYEQYF.

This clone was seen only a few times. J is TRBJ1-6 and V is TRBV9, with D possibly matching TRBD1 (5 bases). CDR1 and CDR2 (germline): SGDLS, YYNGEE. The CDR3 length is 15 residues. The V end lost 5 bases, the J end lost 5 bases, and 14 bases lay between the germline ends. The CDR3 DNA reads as TGTGCCAGCAGGGCCAGGGATCCCGATAATTCACCCCTCCACTTT. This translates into CASRARDPDNSPLHF.

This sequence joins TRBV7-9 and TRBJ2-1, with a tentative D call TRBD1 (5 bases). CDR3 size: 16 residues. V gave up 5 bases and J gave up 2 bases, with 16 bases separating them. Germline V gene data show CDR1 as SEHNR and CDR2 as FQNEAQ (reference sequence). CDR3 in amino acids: CASSEPGQGTYNEQFF. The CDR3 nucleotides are TGTGCCAGCAGCGAACCTGGACAAGGGACCTACAATGAGCAGTTCTTC.